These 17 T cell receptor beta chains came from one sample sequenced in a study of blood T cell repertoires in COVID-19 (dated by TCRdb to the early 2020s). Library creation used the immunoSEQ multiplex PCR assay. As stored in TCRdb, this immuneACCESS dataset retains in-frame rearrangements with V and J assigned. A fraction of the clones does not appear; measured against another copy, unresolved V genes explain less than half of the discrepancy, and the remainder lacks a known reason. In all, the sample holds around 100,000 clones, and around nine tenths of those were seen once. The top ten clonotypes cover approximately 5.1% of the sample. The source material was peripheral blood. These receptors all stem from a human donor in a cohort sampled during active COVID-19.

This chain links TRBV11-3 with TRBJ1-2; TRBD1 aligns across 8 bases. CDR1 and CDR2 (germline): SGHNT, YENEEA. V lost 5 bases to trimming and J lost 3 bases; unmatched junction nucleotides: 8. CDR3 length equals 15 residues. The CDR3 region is CASSANPGQDYGYTF. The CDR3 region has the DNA TGTGCCAGCAGCGCAAACCCGGGACAGGACTATGGCTACACCTTC.

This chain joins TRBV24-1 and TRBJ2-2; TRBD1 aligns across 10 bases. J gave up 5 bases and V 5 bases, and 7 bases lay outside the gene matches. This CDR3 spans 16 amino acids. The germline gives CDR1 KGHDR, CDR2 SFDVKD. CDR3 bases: TGTGCCACCAGTGCTCAGACAGGGGGCTTAACCGGGGAGCTGTTTTTT. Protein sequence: CATSAQTGGLTGELFF.

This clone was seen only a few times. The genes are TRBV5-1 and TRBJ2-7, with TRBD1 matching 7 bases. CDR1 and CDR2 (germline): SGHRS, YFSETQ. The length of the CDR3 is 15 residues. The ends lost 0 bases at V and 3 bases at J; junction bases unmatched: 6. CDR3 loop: CASSLGDSMYYEQYF. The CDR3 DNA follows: TGCGCCAGCAGCTTGGGGGACAGTATGTACTACGAGCAGTACTTC. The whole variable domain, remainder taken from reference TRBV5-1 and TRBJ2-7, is KAGVTQTPRYLIKTRGQQVTLSCSPISGHRSVSWYQQTPGQGLQFLFEYFSETQRNKGNFPGRFSGRQFSNSRSEMNVSTLELGDSALYLCASSLGDSMYYEQYFGPGTRLTVT.

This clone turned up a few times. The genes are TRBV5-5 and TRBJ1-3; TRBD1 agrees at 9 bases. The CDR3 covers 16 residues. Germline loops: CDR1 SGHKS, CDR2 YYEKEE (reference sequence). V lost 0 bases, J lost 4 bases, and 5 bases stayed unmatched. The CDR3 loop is CASSLAGTGLGNTIYF. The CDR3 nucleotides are TGTGCCAGCAGCTTGGCCGGGACAGGGCTAGGAAACACCATATATTTT.

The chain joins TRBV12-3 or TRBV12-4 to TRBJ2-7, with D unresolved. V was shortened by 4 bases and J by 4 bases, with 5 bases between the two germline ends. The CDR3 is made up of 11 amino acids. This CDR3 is CASSSYYEQYF. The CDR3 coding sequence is TGTGCCAGCAGTTCGTATTACGAGCAGTACTTC.

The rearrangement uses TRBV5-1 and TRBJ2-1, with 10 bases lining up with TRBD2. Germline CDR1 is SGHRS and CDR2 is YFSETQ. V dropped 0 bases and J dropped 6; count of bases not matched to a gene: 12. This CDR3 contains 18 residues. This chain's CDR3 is CASSLGRTSGTNVNEQFF. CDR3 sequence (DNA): TGCGCCAGCAGCTTGGGACGGACTAGCGGCACCAATGTCAATGAGCAGTTCTTC.

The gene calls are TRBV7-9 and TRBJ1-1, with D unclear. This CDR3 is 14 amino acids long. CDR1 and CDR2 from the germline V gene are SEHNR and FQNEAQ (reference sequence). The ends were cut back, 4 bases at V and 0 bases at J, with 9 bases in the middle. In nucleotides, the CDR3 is TGTGCCAGCAGCTCCTTACGGGTGAACACTGAAGCTTTCTTT. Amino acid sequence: CASSSLRVNTEAFF. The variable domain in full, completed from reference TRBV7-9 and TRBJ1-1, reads DTGVSQNPRHKITKRGQNVTFRCDPISEHNRLYWYRQTLGQGPEFLTYFQNEAQLEKSRLLSDRFSAERPKGSFSTLEIQRTEQGDSAMYLCASSSLRVNTEAFFGQGTRLTVV.

CDR3 nucleotide sequence: TGTGCCAGCAGTCCCTCCAGTGCTAACTATGGCTACACCTTC. Amino acid sequence: CASSPSSANYGYTF. V usage is TRBV6-4 and J usage is TRBJ1-2; D remains ambiguous. CDR1 and CDR2 from the germline V gene are MRHNA and SNTAGT. V lost 5 bases, J lost 0 bases, and 10 bases lay in between. The CDR3 is made up of 14 amino acids.

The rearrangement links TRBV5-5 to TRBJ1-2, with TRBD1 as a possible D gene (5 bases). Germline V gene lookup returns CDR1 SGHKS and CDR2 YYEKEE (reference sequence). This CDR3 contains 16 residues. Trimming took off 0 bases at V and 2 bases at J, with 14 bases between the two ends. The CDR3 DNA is TGTGCCAGCAGCTTGGCTCATACAGGACCCAACTATGGCTACACCTTC. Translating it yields CASSLAHTGPNYGYTF. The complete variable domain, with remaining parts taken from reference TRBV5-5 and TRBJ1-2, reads DAGVTQSPTHLIKTRGQQVTLRCSPISGHKSVSWYQQVLGQGPQFIFQYYEKEERGRGNFPDRFSARQFPNYSSELNVNALLLGDSALYLCASSLAHTGPNYGYTFGSGTRLTVV.

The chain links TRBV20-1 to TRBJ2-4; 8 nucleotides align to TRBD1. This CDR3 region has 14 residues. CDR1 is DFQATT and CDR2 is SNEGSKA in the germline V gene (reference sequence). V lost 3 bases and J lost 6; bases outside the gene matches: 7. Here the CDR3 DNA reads TGCAGTGCTAGTTTCGGGGGACAGGTAAACATTCAGTACTTC. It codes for CSASFGGQVNIQYF.

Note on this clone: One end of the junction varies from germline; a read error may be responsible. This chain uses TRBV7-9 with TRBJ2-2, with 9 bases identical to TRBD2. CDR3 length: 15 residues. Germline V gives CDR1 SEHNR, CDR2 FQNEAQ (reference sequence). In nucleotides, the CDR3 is TGTGCCAGCACCTTAGCGGGGGCAAACACCGGGGAGCTGTTTTTT. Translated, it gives CASTLAGANTGELFF.

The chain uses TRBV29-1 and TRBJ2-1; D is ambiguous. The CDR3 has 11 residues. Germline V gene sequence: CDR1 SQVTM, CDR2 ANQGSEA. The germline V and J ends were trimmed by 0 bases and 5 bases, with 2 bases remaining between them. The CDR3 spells CSVEDNNEQFF. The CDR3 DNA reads TGCAGCGTTGAAGATAACAATGAGCAGTTCTTC.

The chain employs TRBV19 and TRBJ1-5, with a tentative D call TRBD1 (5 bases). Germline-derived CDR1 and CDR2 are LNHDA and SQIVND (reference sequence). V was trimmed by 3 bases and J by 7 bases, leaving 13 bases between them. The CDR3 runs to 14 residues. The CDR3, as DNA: TGTGCCAGTAGTATTGAGCGGGACCGGCAGCCCCAGCATTTT. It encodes CASSIERDRQPQHF.

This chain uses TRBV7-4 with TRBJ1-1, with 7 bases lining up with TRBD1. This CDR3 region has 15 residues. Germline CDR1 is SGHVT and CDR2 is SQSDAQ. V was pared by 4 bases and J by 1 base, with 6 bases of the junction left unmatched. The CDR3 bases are TGTGCCAGCAGCTCCGCCGGGACAGCGAACACTGAAGCTTTCTTT. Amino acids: CASSSAGTANTEAFF.

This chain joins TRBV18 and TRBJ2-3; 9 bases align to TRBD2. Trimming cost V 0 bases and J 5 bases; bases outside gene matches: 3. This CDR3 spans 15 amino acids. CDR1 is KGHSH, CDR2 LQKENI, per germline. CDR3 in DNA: TGTGCCAGCTCACCACCGAGCGGGGGGTTAGATACGCAGTATTTT. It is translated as CASSPPSGGLDTQYF.

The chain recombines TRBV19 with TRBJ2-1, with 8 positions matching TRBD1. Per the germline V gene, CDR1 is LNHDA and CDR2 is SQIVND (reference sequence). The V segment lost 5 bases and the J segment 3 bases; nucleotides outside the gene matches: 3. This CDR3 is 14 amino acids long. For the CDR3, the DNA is TGTGCCAGTAGTGGACAGGGACTCTACAATGAGCAGTTCTTC. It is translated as CASSGQGLYNEQFF.

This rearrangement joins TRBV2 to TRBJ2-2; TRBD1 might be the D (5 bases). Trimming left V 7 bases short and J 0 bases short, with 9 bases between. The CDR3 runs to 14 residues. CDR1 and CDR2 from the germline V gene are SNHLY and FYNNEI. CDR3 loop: CASTRAPNTGELFF. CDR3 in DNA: TGTGCCAGCACCAGGGCCCCGAACACCGGGGAGCTGTTTTTT.